Below, 24 T cell receptor beta chains from the same sample are listed, as sequenced in a study of T cell changes during pregnancy in multiple sclerosis. The repertoire was sequenced with immunoSEQ multiplex PCR; TCRdb's copy has only in-frame clones and lacks some. The sample holds 50,000 to 65,000 clones, about 96% seen once. This specimen was CD8+ T cells from peripheral blood mononuclear cells, taken after pregnancy. The receptor set was obtained from a female donor with multiple sclerosis, enrolled in a pregnancy study.

This clone was counted a single time. This sequence joins TRBV13 and TRBJ2-2; possible D gene TRBD2, 6 bases. CDR3 size: 15 residues. Trimming took off 0 bases at V and 7 bases at J, with 12 bases between the two ends. From germline, CDR1 is PRHDT and CDR2 FYEKMQ (reference sequence). CDR3 in amino acids: CASSLGLGLDGELFF. CDR3 nucleotide sequence: TGTGCCAGCAGCTTAGGCCTGGGACTGGACGGGGAGCTGTTTTTT.

The CDR3 nucleotides read TGTGCCAGTAGTATCAAGGGAGGCAATGAGCAGTTCTTC. Translation gives CASSIKGGNEQFF. This chain connects TRBV19 to TRBJ2-1; D is possibly TRBD2 (6 bases). The CDR3 totals 13 residues. Trimming shortened V by 3 bases and J by 6 bases, and 9 bases separated the two germline ends. The germline gives CDR1 LNHDA, CDR2 SQIVND (reference sequence).

The V call is TRBV10-3, the J call TRBJ1-3; possible D gene TRBD1, 6 bases. The V end lost 5 bases, the J end lost 3 bases, and 8 bases lay between the germline ends. This CDR3 has 13 residues. Germline assignment: CDR1 ENHRY and CDR2 SYGVKD. CDR3 in amino acids: CAISKDSGNTIYF. CDR3 nucleotides: TGTGCCATCAGTAAGGACAGTGGAAACACCATATATTTT.

Comments on this clone: An end of the junction differs from the germline gene, which may be a read error. The rearrangement uses TRBV9 and TRBJ2-1, with D possibly TRBD2 on 6 matching bases. Germline CDR1 and CDR2: SGDLS and YYNGEE. This CDR3 spans 14 amino acids. The CDR3 nucleotides are TGTGCCAGCAGCGCTCGGGACTCCTATAATGAGCAGTTCTTC. It specifies CASSARDSYNEQFF.

The J gene is TRBJ2-1, the V gene TRBV19; 9 bases agree with TRBD2. The CDR3 extends over 15 amino acids. CDR1 is LNHDA and CDR2 is SQIVND in the germline V gene (reference sequence). V lost 6 bases and J lost 6; bases outside the gene matches: 9. Written as DNA, the CDR3 is TGTGCCAGTAGGCTAGCGGGATCCTCCCCCAATGAGCAGTTCTTC. It encodes CASRLAGSSPNEQFF.

The chain employs TRBV19 and TRBJ2-3; 14 nucleotides match TRBD2. With V trimmed by 9 bases and J by 0 bases, 5 bases remained unmatched. The CDR3 extends over 16 amino acids. Per germline, CDR1 LNHDA and CDR2 SQIVND (reference sequence). The CDR3 is CASMGLAGASTDTQYF. The CDR3 DNA reads TGTGCCAGCATGGGACTAGCGGGAGCGAGCACAGATACGCAGTATTTT.

The rearrangement uses TRBV6-5 and TRBJ1-2, with 8 bases aligning to TRBD1. The ends lost 0 bases at V and 6 bases at J; junction bases unmatched: 0. The CDR3 covers 13 residues. Looked up from germline, CDR1 is MNHEY and CDR2 is SVGAGI. CDR3 sequence: CASSYSTGDGYTF. DNA for the CDR3: TGTGCCAGCAGTTACTCGACAGGGGATGGCTACACCTTC.

This clone showed up just once. The chain joins TRBV27 to TRBJ2-1, with 9 bases aligning to TRBD2. Germline CDR1 MNHEY, CDR2 SMNVEV (reference sequence). CDR3 size: 14 residues. V lost 6 bases, J lost 2 bases, and 2 bases stayed unmatched. This CDR3 reads CASRLAGTYNEQFF. In nucleotides, the CDR3 is TGTGCCAGCAGGCTAGCGGGAACCTACAATGAGCAGTTCTTC.

The chain recombines TRBV28 with TRBJ1-5; D is possibly TRBD1 (5 bases). The ends were cut back, 3 bases at V and 2 bases at J, with 11 bases in the middle. Germline V gene lookup returns CDR1 MDHEN and CDR2 SYDVKM. The CDR3 runs to 15 residues. The CDR3 DNA reads as TGTGCCAGCAGTTTTTCGGGGGATGGCAATCAGCCCCAGCATTTT. It yields the protein CASSFSGDGNQPQHF.

The chain has TRBV28 and TRBJ2-7; D perhaps matches TRBD2 (6 bases). The length of the CDR3 is 15 residues. V was shortened by 6 bases and J by 5 bases, with 20 bases between the two germline ends. CDR1 and CDR2 (germline): MDHEN, SYDVKM. CDR3 sequence reads: CASRTRDSSFHEQYF. The CDR3, as DNA: TGTGCCAGCAGAACCCGGGACTCCAGTTTCCACGAGCAGTACTTC.

This sequence joins TRBV27 and TRBJ2-7; D remains ambiguous. With 6 bases removed from V and 5 bases from J, the gap between germline ends came to 8 bases. The CDR3 is 11 residues long. The germline CDR1 and CDR2 sequences are MNHEY and SMNVEV (reference sequence). CDR3 sequence: CASRNANEQYF. CDR3 in DNA: TGTGCCAGCAGGAATGCGAACGAGCAGTACTTC.

The rearrangement uses TRBV4-3 and TRBJ1-2; weak D call: TRBD1 (5 bases). The CDR3 covers 12 residues. CDR1 and CDR2 from the germline V gene are LGHNA and YSLEER. Trimming left V 4 bases short and J 6 bases short, with 9 bases between. CDR3 in DNA: TGCGCCAGCAGCCGAGGAGGGGATGGCTACACCTTC. Protein: CASSRGGDGYTF.

The genes are TRBV7-9 and TRBJ2-7, with D maybe TRBD2 (6 bases). Germline-derived CDR1 and CDR2 are SEHNR and FQNEAQ (reference sequence). Trimming stripped 5 bases from V and 4 bases from J, with 9 bases between. The CDR3 covers 12 residues. CDR3 amino acids: CASSPGLYEQYF. The DNA of the CDR3 is TGTGCCAGCAGCCCGGGACTTTACGAGCAGTACTTC.

This chain joins TRBV4-2 and TRBJ2-1; D perhaps matches TRBD2 (6 bases). The V end was cut by 0 bases, the J end by 8 bases, with 20 bases between. The CDR3 sequence is 17 residues long. Germline V gives CDR1 LGHNA, CDR2 YNFKEQ. The CDR3 DNA is TGTGCCAGCAGCCAAGACTGGGACTCTTTCAGGGTTGATGAGCAGTTCTTC. It yields the protein CASSQDWDSFRVDEQFF.

This clone occurred a few times. This chain connects TRBV27 to TRBJ1-1; 8 positions agree with TRBD1. The ends lost 4 bases at V and 0 bases at J; junction bases unmatched: 4. The CDR3 length is 15 residues. Germline CDR1 reads MNHEY; CDR2 reads SMNVEV (reference sequence). This CDR3 reads CASSWGDRMNTEAFF. In DNA, the CDR3 is TGTGCCAGCAGTTGGGGGGACAGGATGAACACTGAAGCTTTCTTT.

The chain links TRBV4-1 to TRBJ2-7; TRBD1 matches at 8 bases. CDR3 length: 16 residues. Per germline, CDR1 MGHRA and CDR2 YSYEKL. Trimming took 4 bases from V and 3 from J; bases not matched to a gene: 11. CDR3 coding DNA: TGCGCCAGCAGCCCCGACTTCCAGGGGGCCTACTACGAGCAGTACTTC. Amino acids: CASSPDFQGAYYEQYF.

The V gene is TRBV5-1, the J gene TRBJ2-7; the D gene is possibly TRBD1 (6 bases). Germline V gene sequence: CDR1 SGHRS, CDR2 YFSETQ. The CDR3 loop spans 15 amino acids. The germline V and J ends were trimmed by 1 base and 9 bases, with 20 bases remaining between them. The CDR3 protein is CASSLLGTLSTGQYF. The CDR3 DNA reads TGCGCCAGCAGCTTGTTAGGGACACTCTCTACGGGGCAGTACTTC.

The count of this clone is one. One junction end disagrees with the germline gene, perhaps due to a read error. The chain links TRBV7-7 to TRBJ2-5, with 9 bases matching TRBD1. Germline CDR1 SSHAT, CDR2 FNYEAQ (reference sequence). CDR3 length: 15 residues. CDR3 loop: CASSQYRGQGETQYF. The CDR3 nucleotides read TGTGCTAGCAGCCAGTACAGGGGGCAGGGAGAGACCCAGTACTTC.

The chain joins TRBV25-1 to TRBJ1-4; 7 bases agree with TRBD1. V lost 1 base and J lost 8; bases outside the gene matches: 10. The V gene's germline CDR1 is MGHDK and CDR2 SYGVNS. CDR3 length: 16 residues. CDR3 bases: TGTGCCAGCAGTGAATCCAGGGACAGCAATTTGGAAAAACTGTTTTTT. It yields the protein CASSESRDSNLEKLFF.

The V and J genes are TRBV5-6 and TRBJ2-7; D is perhaps TRBD2 (5 bases). CDR3 length: 13 amino acids. Trimming stripped 0 bases from V and 6 bases from J, with 10 bases between. CDR1 is SGHDT and CDR2 is YYEEEE in the germline V gene. Here the CDR3 reads CASSLVGEGEQYF. CDR3 bases: TGTGCCAGCAGCTTGGTGGGCGAGGGCGAGCAGTACTTC.

This sequence joins TRBV9 and TRBJ1-2; D ambiguous. V was trimmed by 0 bases and J by 7 bases, leaving 13 bases between them. This CDR3 comprises 14 residues. Germline CDR1 and CDR2: SGDLS and YYNGEE. The CDR3 DNA reads as TGTGCCAGCAGCGTAGCTCCCGACTCGGCTGGCTACACCTTC. It is translated as CASSVAPDSAGYTF.

The chain has TRBV28 and TRBJ1-2, with D perhaps matching TRBD1 (6 bases). The CDR3 totals 14 residues. Trimming pared 4 bases from V and 5 bases from J, leaving 14 bases between. Germline V gene data show CDR1 as MDHEN and CDR2 as SYDVKM. CDR3 protein: CASSSPGQIYGYTF. The DNA of the CDR3 is TGTGCCAGCAGTTCCCCGGGACAAATATATGGCTACACCTTC.

The chain carries TRBV9 and TRBJ2-1; TRBD2 agrees at 15 bases. Losses at the gene ends were 0 bases for V and 6 bases for J; bases not matched to a gene: 4. The CDR3 is 17 amino acids. Germline V lookup: CDR1 SGDLS, CDR2 YYNGEE. The CDR3 is CASSVVGTSGRSNEQFF. For the CDR3, the DNA is TGTGCCAGCAGCGTAGTCGGGACTAGCGGGAGGTCCAATGAGCAGTTCTTC.

The chain links TRBV19 to TRBJ2-7; D is possibly TRBD2 (5 bases). Trimming shortened V by 8 bases and J by 5 bases, and 13 bases separated the two germline ends. The CDR3 loop spans 12 amino acids. Germline V gene sequence: CDR1 LNHDA, CDR2 SQIVND (reference sequence). CDR3 DNA sequence: TGTGCCAGTGGCATCCCCGGGAACGAGCAGTACTTC. This translates into CASGIPGNEQYF. Variable domain in full (rest from reference TRBV19 and TRBJ2-7): DGGITQSPKYLFRKEGQNVTLSCEQNLNHDAMYWYRQDPGQGLRLIYYSQIVNDFQKGDIAEGYSVSREKKESFPLTVTSAQKNPTAFYLCASGIPGNEQYFGPGTRLTVT.